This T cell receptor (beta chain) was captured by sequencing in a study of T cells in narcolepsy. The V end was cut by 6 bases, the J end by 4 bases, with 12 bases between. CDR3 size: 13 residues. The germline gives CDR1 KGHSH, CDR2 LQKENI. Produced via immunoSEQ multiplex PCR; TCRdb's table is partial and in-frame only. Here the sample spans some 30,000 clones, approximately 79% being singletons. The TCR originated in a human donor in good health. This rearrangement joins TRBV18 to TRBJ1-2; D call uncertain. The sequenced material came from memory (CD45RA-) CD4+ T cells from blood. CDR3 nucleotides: TGTGCCAGCTCTACCACCGACTTCTATGGCTACACCTTC. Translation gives CASSTTDFYGYTF.